The rows below give T cell receptor beta chains drawn from one sample of a study of neurological immune-mediated disorders. TCRdb reanalysed the 5' RACE reads using MiXCR and keeps one entry per CDR3 protein. This sample yields tens of thousands of distinct CDR3 sequences, of which about 12% are seen a single time; over 0.95% belongs to the top ten. Sequencing input: PBMCs. The receptors derive from a female donor in good health. Each CDR3 is given with its conserved first and last residue. D genes are given only for firm matches. Clone size is stated in some rows and not others, as once, few, many or a class when expanded.

D	size	J	V	CDR3	DNA
TRBD1	many	TRBJ1-2	TRBV7-9	CASSYTGDYGYTF	TGTGCCAGCAGCTACACAGGGGACTATGGCTACACCTTC
TRBD1	many	TRBJ2-2	TRBV29-1	CSVYGTGDTGELFF	TGCAGCGTTTACGGGACAGGGGACACCGGGGAGCTGTTTTTT
-	many	TRBJ2-5	TRBV7-9	CASSPVGGIETQYF	TGTGCCAGCAGCCCCGTGGGCGGGATTGAGACCCAGTACTTC
-	many	TRBJ1-1	TRBV12-3/TRBV12-4	CASRPTGAGTEAFF	TGTGCCAGCAGACCGACAGGAGCTGGCACTGAAGCTTTCTTT
-	-	TRBJ1-5	TRBV12-3/TRBV12-4	CTSSPDGGNNRPQHF	TGTACCAGCAGTCCGGACGGGGGGAACAATCGGCCCCAGCATTTT
TRBD2	-	TRBJ2-2	TRBV6-2/TRBV6-3	CASAGLAVRGGELFF	TGTGCCAGCGCGGGACTAGCGGTCCGGGGTGGGGAGCTGTTTTTT
-	many	TRBJ2-3	TRBV7-3	CASSSVGVADTQYF	TGTGCCAGCAGCTCTGTTGGGGTAGCAGATACGCAGTATTTT
TRBD2	many	TRBJ2-2	TRBV19	CASHYPGGPRELFF	TGTGCCAGCCACTACCCGGGGGGTCCGAGGGAGCTGTTTTTT
-	-	TRBJ2-1	TRBV10-3	CAISDSYNEQFF	TGTGCCATCAGCGACAGCTACAATGAGCAGTTCTTC
-	many	TRBJ2-1	TRBV6-5	CASTRDRSTPGEQFF	TGTGCCAGCACCCGAGACAGGTCTACTCCGGGGGAGCAGTTCTTC
TRBD1	few	TRBJ1-4	TRBV7-6	CASGSENTQGRTSRGLFF	TGTGCCAGCGGGTCGGAGAACACACAGGGGAGGACCAGTAGGGGACTGTTTTTT
TRBD2	many	TRBJ2-1	TRBV7-8	CASSRTSGRVNEQFF	TGTGCCAGCAGCCGGACTAGCGGGAGGGTCAATGAGCAGTTCTTC
TRBD1	many	TRBJ2-4	TRBV5-1	CASSTGTDLAKNIQYF	TGCGCCAGCAGCACCGGGACAGATCTAGCCAAAAACATTCAGTACTTC
TRBD2	many	TRBJ2-2	TRBV29-1	CSASGPGELFF	TGCAGCGCTAGCGGTCCCGGGGAGCTGTTTTTT
-	many	TRBJ2-7	TRBV12-5	CASGLDARRAPEQYF	TGTGCTAGTGGTTTGGACGCCCGAAGGGCTCCGGAGCAGTACTTC
-	many	TRBJ1-1	TRBV10-2	CASTWAHTEAFF	TGCGCCAGCACATGGGCACACACTGAAGCTTTCTTT
-	many	TRBJ2-5	TRBV29-1	CSVLGQEETQYF	TGCAGCGTCCTCGGACAAGAAGAGACCCAGTACTTC
-	many	TRBJ2-3	TRBV3-1	CASSQGTTWGYF	TGTGCCAGCAGCCAAGGAACAACCTGGGGGTATTTT
-	few	TRBJ2-3	TRBV19	CASSLKDETDTQYF	TGTGCCAGTAGTTTGAAGGACGAAACAGATACGCAGTATTTT
-	many	TRBJ2-2	TRBV11-3	CASSPQIRFPGELFF	TGTGCCAGCAGCCCCCAAATCCGGTTCCCAGGGGAGCTGTTTTTT
-	many	TRBJ1-1	TRBV5-1	CASSLVGASVEAFF	TGCGCCAGCAGCTTGGTAGGGGCCTCCGTGGAAGCTTTCTTT
-	-	TRBJ1-2	TRBV5-1	CTNSPGGVYGYTF	TGCACCAACAGCCCGGGGGGTGTCTATGGCTACACCTTC
TRBD1	-	TRBJ1-2	TRBV6-2/TRBV6-3	CASSSGTGHYGYTF	TGTGCCAGCAGTTCCGGGACAGGGCACTATGGCTACACCTTC
TRBD2	many	TRBJ2-6	TRBV7-9	CASSPGEGSGANVLTF	TGTGCCAGCAGCCCGGGGGAGGGGTCTGGGGCCAACGTCCTGACTTTC
-	many	TRBJ1-2	TRBV28	CASSYRAYGYTF	TGTGCCAGCAGTTACAGGGCCTATGGCTACACCTTC
-	many	TRBJ1-5	TRBV5-1	CASSLGEGWNQPQHF	TGCGCCAGCAGCTTGGGTGAGGGTTGGAATCAGCCCCAGCATTTT
TRBD2	many	TRBJ2-4	TRBV6-2/TRBV6-3	CASAGGVAKNIQYF	TGTGCCAGCGCGGGGGGGGTAGCCAAAAACATTCAGTACTTC
TRBD2	many	TRBJ2-3	TRBV7-3	CASSPQAFSAGVGDTQYF	TGTGCCAGCAGCCCCCAAGCCTTTTCCGCGGGGGTGGGAGATACGCAGTATTTT
TRBD2	-	TRBJ2-7	TRBV6-5	CASSDSASGPSEQYF	TGTGCCAGCAGTGACTCAGCTAGCGGTCCCTCCGAGCAGTACTTC
-	many	TRBJ1-6	TRBV5-1	CASSLSGIKNSPLHF	TGCGCCAGCAGCTTGTCTGGGATCAAAAATTCACCCCTCCACTTT
-	many	TRBJ1-1	TRBV20-1	CSARGTENTEAFF	TGCAGTGCTAGAGGGACAGAGAACACTGAAGCTTTCTTT
TRBD2	many	TRBJ2-3	TRBV5-1	CASSLASSGGTDTQYF	TGCGCCAGCAGCTTGGCGTCTAGCGGGGGCACAGATACGCAGTATTTT